These 4 T cell receptor beta chains originate from one sample sequenced in a study of Graves' ophthalmopathy and Graves' hyperthyroidism (dated by TCRdb to 2016 to 2019). TCRdb names Illumina HiSeq 2000 as the instrument used. TCR beta CDR3 regions were amplified from RNA transcripts for repertoire sequencing. The first round of RT-PCR was done with HTBI primers and the Qiagen OneStep RT-PCR kit, and was followed by a second round of multiplex PCR, then size selection and purification. TCRdb took the public reads, trimmed them with fastp at Q25, ran MiXCR for clone calling and kept in-frame beta chains. Merged by CDR3 protein, the rows form single entries marked with the most common genes and DNA. This sample is represented by about 740,000 distinct CDR3 sequences; 40% of them were singletons. The top ten clones comprise 44% of the sample. Source material: peripheral blood. The receptors were gathered from an adult man with Graves' ophthalmopathy.

A few counts support this clonotype. The chain uses TRBV29-1 and TRBJ1-2; 12 bases are shared with TRBD1. V lost 6 bases, J lost 7 bases, and 3 bases stayed unmatched. The CDR3 sequence is 12 residues long. Per germline, CDR1 SQVTM and CDR2 ANQGSEA. CDR3 protein: CSVGQGARGYTF. DNA of the CDR3: TGCAGCGTGGGACAGGGGGCTCGTGGCTACACCTTC.

This clonotype was counted ten times or more. This chain joins TRBV12-3 or TRBV12-4 and TRBJ2-5, with 9 positions matching TRBD1. This CDR3 comprises 14 residues. With 6 bases clipped from V and 4 bases from J, the junction kept 6 bases outside the gene matches. The CDR3 region is CASRSQGAGETQYF. The CDR3 region has the DNA TGTGCCAGCAGATCACAGGGGGCGGGAGAGACCCAGTACTTC.

The chain combines TRBV24-1 with TRBJ1-5; D gene unclear. This CDR3 has 15 residues. V gave up 11 bases and J gave up 1 base, with 17 bases separating them. Per the germline V gene, CDR1 is KGHDR and CDR2 is SFDVKD. The CDR3 nucleotides read TGTGCCAGCAGCCCCCTCCCCGACAGCAATCAGCCCCAGCATTTT. Translating it yields CASSPLPDSNQPQHF.

This clonotype came up many times. The genes are TRBV7-3 and TRBJ1-1; the D gene is possibly TRBD1 (5 bases). The germline CDR1 and CDR2 sequences are SGHTA and FQGTGA. The CDR3 spans 15 residues. Trimming removed 5 bases from V and 2 bases from J, with 15 bases in between. The CDR3 DNA sequence: TGTGCCAGCAGCCCCTCTGCAGGGCGAAACACTGAAGCTTTCTTT. It translates to CASSPSAGRNTEAFF.